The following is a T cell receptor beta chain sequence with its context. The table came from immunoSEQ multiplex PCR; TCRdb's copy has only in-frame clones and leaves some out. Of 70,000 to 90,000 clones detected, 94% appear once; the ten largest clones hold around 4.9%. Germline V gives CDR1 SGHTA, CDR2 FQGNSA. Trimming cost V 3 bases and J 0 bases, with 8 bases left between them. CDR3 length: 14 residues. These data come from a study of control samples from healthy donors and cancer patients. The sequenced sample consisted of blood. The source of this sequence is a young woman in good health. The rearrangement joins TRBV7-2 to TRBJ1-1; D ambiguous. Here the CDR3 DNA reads TGTGCCAGCAGCTTCCGAAGCATGAACACTGAAGCTTTCTTT. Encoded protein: CASSFRSMNTEAFF.